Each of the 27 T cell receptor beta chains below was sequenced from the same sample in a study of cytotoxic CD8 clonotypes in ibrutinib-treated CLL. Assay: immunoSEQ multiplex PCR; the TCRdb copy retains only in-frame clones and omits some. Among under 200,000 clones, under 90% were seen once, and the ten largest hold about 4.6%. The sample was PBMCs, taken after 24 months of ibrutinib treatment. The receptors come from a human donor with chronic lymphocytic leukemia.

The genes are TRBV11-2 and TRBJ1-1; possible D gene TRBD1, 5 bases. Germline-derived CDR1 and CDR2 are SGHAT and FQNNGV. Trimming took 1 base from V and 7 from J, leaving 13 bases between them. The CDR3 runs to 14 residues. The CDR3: CASSLVRGPLEAFF. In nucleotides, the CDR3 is TGTGCCAGCAGCTTAGTAAGGGGACCTCTTGAAGCTTTCTTT.

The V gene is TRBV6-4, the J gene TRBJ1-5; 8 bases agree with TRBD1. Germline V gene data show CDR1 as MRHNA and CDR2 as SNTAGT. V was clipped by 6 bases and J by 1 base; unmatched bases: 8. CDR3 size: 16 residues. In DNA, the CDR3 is TGTGCCAGCAGCAAAACAGGGGGTTTGAGCAATCAGCCCCAGCATTTT. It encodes CASSKTGGLSNQPQHF.

The CDR3 spells CASSWGRETEAFF. The CDR3 nucleotides are TGTGCCAGCAGCTGGGGCCGCGAGACTGAAGCTTTCTTT. The chain has TRBV5-4 and TRBJ1-1, with D possibly matching TRBD1 (5 bases). V shed 3 bases and J shed 5 bases, with 11 bases lying between them. The CDR3 has 13 amino acids. The V gene's germline CDR1 is SGHNT and CDR2 YYREEE (reference sequence).

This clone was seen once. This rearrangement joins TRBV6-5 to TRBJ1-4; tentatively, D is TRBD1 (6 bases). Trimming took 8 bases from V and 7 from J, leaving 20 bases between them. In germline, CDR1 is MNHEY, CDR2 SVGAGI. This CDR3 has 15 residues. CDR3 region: CASAKGGEEAEKLFF. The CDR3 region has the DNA TGTGCCAGCGCAAAGGGGGGGGAAGAGGCTGAAAAACTGTTTTTT.

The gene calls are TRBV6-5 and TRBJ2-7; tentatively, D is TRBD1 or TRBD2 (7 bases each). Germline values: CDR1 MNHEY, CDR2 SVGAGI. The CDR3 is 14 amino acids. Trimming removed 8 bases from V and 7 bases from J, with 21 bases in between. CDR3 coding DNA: TGTGCCAGCTCAACGGGGGGAGGGGGCTTGGAGCAGTACTTC. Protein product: CASSTGGGGLEQYF.

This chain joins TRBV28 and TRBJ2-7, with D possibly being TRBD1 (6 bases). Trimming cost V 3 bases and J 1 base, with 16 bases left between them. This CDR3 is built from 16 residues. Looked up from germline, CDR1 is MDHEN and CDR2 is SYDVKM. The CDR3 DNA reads TGTGCCAGCAGTTTGGTACTGACAGGCACTTCCTACGAGCAGTACTTC. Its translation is CASSLVLTGTSYEQYF.

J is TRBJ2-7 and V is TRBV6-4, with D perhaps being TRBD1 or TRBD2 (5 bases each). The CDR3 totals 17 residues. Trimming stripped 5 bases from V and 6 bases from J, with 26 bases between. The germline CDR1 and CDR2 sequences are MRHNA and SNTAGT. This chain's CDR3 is CASSNKPPGRILCEQYF. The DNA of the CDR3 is TGTGCCAGCAGTAACAAACCCCCGGGACGGATACTTTGCGAGCAGTACTTC.

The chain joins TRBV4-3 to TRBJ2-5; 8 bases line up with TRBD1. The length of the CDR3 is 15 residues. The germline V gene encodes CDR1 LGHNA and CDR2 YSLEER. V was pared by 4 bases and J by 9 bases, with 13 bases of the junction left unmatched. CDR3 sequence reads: CASSREKGQGRPQYF. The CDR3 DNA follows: TGCGCCAGCAGCCGAGAGAAAGGACAGGGACGTCCCCAGTACTTC.

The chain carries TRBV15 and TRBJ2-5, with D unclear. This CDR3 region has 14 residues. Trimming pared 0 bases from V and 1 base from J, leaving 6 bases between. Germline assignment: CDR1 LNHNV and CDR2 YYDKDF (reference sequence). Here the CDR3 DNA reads TGTGCCACCAGCAGAGAGCGCTTCCAAGAGACCCAGTACTTC. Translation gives CATSRERFQETQYF.

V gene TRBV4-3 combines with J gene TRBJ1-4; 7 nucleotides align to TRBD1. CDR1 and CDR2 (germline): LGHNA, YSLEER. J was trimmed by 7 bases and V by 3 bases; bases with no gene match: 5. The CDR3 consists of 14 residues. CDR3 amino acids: CASSQSRGGEKLFF. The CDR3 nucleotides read TGCGCCAGCAGCCAGTCCAGGGGGGGTGAAAAACTGTTTTTT.

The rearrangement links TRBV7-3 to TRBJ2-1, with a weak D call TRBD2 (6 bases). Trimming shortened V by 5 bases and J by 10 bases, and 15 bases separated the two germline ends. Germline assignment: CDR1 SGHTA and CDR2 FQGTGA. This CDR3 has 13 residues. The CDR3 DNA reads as TGTGCCAGCAGCCTGACTAGTGTCGGGGAGCAGTTCTTC. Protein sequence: CASSLTSVGEQFF.

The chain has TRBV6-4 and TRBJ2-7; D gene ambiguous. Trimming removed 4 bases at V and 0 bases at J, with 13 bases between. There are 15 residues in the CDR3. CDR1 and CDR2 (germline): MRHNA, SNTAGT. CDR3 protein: CASSATARSSYEQYF. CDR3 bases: TGTGCCAGCAGTGCTACAGCCCGAAGCTCCTACGAGCAGTACTTC.

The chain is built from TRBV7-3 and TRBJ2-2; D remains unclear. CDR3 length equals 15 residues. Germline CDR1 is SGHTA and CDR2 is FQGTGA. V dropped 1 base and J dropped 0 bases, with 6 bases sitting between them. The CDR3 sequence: CASSLIGSNTGELFF. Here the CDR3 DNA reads TGTGCCAGCAGCTTAATCGGCTCGAACACCGGGGAGCTGTTTTTT.

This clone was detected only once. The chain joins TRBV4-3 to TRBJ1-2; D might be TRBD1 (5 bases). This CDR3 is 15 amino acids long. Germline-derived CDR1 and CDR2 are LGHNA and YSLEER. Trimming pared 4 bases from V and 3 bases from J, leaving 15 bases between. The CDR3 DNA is TGCGCCAGCAGCCCAAAGACGGGGGGGGACTATGGCTACACCTTC. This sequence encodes CASSPKTGGDYGYTF.

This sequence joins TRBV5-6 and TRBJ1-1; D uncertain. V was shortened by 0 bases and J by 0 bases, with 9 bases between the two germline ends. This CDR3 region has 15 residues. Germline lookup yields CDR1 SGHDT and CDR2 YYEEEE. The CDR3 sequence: CASSLAASMNTEAFF. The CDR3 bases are TGTGCCAGCAGCTTGGCGGCAAGCATGAACACTGAAGCTTTCTTT.

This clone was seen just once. The CDR3 protein is CAKGFNYGYTF. CDR3 sequence (DNA): TGTGCAAAGGGATTTAACTATGGCTACACCTTC. The V gene is TRBV2, the J gene TRBJ1-2; D gene unclear. The germline CDR1 and CDR2 sequences are SNHLY and FYNNEI. The CDR3 runs 11 residues.

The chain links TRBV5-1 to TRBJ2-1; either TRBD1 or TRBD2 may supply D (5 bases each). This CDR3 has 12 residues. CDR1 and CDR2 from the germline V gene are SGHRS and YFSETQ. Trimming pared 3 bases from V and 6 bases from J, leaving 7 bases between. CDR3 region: CASSSGTNEQFF. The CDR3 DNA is TGCGCCAGCAGCTCCGGGACCAATGAGCAGTTCTTC.

The CDR3 sequence is CASSLGQTGVSPLHF. In nucleotides, the CDR3 is TGTGCCAGCAGTTTAGGACAGACCGGGGTTTCACCCCTCCACTTT. This chain links TRBV28 with TRBJ1-6, with D possibly TRBD1 on 6 matching bases. CDR1 is MDHEN and CDR2 is SYDVKM in the germline V gene. V lost 2 bases and J lost 9, with 14 bases in between. This CDR3 has 15 amino acids.

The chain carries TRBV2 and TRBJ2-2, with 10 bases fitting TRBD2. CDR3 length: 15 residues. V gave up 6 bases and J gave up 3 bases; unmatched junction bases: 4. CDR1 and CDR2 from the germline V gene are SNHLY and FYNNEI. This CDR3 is CASRAGTSDTGELFF. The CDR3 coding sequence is TGTGCCAGCAGGGCCGGGACTAGCGACACCGGGGAGCTGTTTTTT. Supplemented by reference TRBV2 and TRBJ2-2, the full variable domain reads EPEVTQTPSHQVTQMGQEVILRCVPISNHLYFYWYRQILGQKVEFLVSFYNNEISEKSEIFDDQFSVERPDGSNFTLKIRSTKLEDSAMYFCASRAGTSDTGELFFGEGSRLTVL.

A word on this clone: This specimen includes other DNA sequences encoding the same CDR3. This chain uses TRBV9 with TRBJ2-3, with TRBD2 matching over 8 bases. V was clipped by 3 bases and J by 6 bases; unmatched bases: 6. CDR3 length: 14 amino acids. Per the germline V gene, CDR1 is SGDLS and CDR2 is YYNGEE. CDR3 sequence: CASSAGGASDTQYF. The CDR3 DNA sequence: TGTGCCAGCAGCGCCGGGGGGGCCAGCGATACGCAGTATTTT.

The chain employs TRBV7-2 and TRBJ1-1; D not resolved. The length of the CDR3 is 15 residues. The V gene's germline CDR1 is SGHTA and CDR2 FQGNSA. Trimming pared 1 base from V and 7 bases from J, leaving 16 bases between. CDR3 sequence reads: CASSLGGRAGSEAFF. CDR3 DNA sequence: TGTGCCAGCAGCTTAGGAGGCCGGGCTGGTAGTGAAGCTTTCTTT. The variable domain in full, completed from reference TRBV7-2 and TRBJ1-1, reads GAGVSQSPSNKVTEKGKDVELRCDPISGHTALYWYRQSLGQGLEFLIYFQGNSAPDKSGLPSDRFSAERTGGSVSTLTIQRTQQEDSAVYLCASSLGGRAGSEAFFGQGTRLTVV.

The CDR3: CASSYGLHNEQFF. The CDR3 DNA follows: TGTGCCAGCAGCTACGGGCTACACAATGAGCAGTTCTTC. V and J are TRBV5-6 and TRBJ2-1; no firm D call. Germline loops: CDR1 SGHDT, CDR2 YYEEEE. With 3 bases removed from V and 5 bases from J, the gap between germline ends came to 9 bases. The CDR3 is made up of 13 amino acids.

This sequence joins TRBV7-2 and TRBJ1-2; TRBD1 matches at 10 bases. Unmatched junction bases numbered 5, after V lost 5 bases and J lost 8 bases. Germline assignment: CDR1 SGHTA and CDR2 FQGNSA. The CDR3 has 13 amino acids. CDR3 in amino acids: CASSPGTGAGYTF. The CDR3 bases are TGTGCCAGCAGCCCCGGGACAGGGGCGGGCTACACCTTC.

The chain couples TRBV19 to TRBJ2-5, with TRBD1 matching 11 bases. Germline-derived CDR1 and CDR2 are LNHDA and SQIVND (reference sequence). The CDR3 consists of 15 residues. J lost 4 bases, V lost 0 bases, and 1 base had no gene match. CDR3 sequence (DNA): TGTGCCAGTAGTATAGAGGGACAGGGGGGAGAGACCCAGTACTTC. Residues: CASSIEGQGGETQYF. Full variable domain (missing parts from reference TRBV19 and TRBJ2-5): DGGITQSPKYLFRKEGQNVTLSCEQNLNHDAMYWYRQDPGQGLRLIYYSQIVNDFQKGDIAEGYSVSREKKESFPLTVTSAQKNPTAFYLCASSIEGQGGETQYFGPGTRLLVL.

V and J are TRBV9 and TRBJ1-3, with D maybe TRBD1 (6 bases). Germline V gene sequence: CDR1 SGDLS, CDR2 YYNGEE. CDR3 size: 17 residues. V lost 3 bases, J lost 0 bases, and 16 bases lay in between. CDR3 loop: CASSEHTGTSSGNTIYF. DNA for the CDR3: TGTGCCAGCAGCGAACACACAGGGACTAGCTCTGGAAACACCATATATTTT.

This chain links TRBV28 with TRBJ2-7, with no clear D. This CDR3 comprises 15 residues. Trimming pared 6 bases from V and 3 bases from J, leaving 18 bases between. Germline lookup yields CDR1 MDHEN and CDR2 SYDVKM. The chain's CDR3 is CASSLLPTGNYEQYF. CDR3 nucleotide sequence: TGTGCCAGCAGCTTACTACCCACGGGCAACTACGAGCAGTACTTC.

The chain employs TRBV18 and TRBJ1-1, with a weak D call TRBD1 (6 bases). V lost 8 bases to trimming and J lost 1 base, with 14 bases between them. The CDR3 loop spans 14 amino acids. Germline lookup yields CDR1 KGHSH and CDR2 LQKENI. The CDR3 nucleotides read TGTGCCAGCCGACCACAGGGTCCGAACACTGAAGCTTTCTTT. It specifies CASRPQGPNTEAFF.